This T cell receptor beta chain emerged from a study of monozygotic twins with inflammatory bowel disease. TCRdb re-called the 5' RACE reads and shows each CDR3 protein once, DNA omitted. This sample contains around 380,000 distinct CDR3 sequences. Comment on this clonotype: The antigen remains undetermined.

The study's findings and limits: Background noise in patient repertoires may stem from differing immunosuppressive treatments. Clonotype overlap with others was lower in IBD patients than in healthy twins, a difference that was greatest with disease activity. By inverse Simpson index, TCRbeta diversity was lower in IBD patients than in healthy co-twins.

Germline V gene lookup returns CDR1 SGHVS and CDR2 FQNEAQ. This CDR3 contains 13 residues. This rearrangement joins TRBV7-8 to TRBJ2-1; TCRdb gives TRBD1 as the D gene, but with no DNA this cannot be confirmed. The TCR was taken from a human donor with ulcerative colitis or Crohn's disease, or a healthy co-twin of an affected twin (not recorded which). Sequences were obtained from blood. Here the CDR3 reads CASSSFSNQGQFF.